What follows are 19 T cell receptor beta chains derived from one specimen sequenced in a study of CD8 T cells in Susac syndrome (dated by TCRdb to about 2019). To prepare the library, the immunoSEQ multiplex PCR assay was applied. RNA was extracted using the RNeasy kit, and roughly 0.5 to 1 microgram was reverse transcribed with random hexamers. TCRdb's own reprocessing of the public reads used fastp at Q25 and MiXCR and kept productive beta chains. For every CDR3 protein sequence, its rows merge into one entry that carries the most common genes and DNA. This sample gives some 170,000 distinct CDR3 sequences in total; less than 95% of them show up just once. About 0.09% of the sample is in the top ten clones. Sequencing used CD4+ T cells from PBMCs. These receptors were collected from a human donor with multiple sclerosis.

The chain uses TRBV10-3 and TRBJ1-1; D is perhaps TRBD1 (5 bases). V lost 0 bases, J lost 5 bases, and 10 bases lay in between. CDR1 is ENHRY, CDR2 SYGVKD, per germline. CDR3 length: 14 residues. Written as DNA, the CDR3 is TGTGCCATCAGTGAGTCGACGGGGGGGACTGAAGCTTTCTTT. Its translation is CAISESTGGTEAFF.

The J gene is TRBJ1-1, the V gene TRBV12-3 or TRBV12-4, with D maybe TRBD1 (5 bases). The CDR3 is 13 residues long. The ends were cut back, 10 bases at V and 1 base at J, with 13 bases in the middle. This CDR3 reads CATNGHPNTEAFF. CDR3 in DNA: TGTGCCACCAACGGACACCCGAACACTGAAGCTTTCTTT.

CDR3 sequence (DNA): TGCGCCAGCAGTCTTGAAACGGGTGGCAATCAGCCCCAGCATTTT. Its protein product is CASSLETGGNQPQHF. The V and J genes are TRBV4-1 and TRBJ1-5; no firm D call. V shed 6 bases and J shed 2 bases, with 14 bases lying between them. Per the germline V gene, CDR1 is MGHRA and CDR2 is YSYEKL. CDR3 length: 15 residues.

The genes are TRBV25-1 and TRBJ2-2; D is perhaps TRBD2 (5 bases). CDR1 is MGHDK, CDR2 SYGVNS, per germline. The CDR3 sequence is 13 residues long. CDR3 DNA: TGTGGCGTCGGGGTCCCGAACACCGGGGAGCTGTTTTTT. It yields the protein CGVGVPNTGELFF.

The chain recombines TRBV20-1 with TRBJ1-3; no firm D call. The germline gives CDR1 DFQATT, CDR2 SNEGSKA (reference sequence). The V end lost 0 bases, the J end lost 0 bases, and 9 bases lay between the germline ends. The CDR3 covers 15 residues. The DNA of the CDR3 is TGCAGTGCTAGAGATAATACATTCTCTGGAAACACCATATATTTT. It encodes CSARDNTFSGNTIYF.

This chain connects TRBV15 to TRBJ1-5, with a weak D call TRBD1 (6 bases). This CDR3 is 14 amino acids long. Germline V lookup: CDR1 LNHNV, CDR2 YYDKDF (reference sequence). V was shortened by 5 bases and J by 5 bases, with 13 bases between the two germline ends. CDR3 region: CATSWAGADQPQHF. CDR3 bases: TGTGCCACCAGCTGGGCAGGGGCCGATCAGCCCCAGCATTTT.

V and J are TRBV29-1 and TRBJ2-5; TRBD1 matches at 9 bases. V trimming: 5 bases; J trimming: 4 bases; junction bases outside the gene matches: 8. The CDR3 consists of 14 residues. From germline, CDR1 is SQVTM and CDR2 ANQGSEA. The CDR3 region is CSVRVTGGVETQYF. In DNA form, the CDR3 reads TGCAGCGTTAGGGTAACAGGGGGCGTAGAGACCCAGTACTTC.

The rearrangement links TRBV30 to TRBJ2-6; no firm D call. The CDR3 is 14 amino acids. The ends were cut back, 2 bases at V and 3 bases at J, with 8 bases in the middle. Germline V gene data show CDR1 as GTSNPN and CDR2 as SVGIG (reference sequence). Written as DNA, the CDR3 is TGTGCCTGGAGTTCGCTTGGTGGGGCCAACGTCCTGACTTTC. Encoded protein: CAWSSLGGANVLTF. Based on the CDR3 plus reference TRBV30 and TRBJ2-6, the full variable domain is SQTIHQWPATLVQPVGSPLSLECTVEGTSNPNLYWYRQAAGRGLQLLFYSVGIGQISSEVPQNLSASRPQDRQFILSSKKLLLSDSGFYLCAWSSLGGANVLTFGAGSRLTVL.

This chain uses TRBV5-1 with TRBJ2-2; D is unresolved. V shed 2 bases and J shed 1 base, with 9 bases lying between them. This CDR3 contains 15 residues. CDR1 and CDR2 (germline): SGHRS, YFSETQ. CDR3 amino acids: CASSLGYLNTGELFF. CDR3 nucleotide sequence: TGCGCCAGCAGCTTAGGGTACCTGAACACCGGGGAGCTGTTTTTT.

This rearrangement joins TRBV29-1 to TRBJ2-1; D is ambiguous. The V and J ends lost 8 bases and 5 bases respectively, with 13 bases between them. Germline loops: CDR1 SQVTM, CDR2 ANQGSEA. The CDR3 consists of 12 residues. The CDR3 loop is CSYYNLDNEQFF. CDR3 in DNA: TGCAGCTATTACAATCTGGACAATGAGCAGTTCTTC.

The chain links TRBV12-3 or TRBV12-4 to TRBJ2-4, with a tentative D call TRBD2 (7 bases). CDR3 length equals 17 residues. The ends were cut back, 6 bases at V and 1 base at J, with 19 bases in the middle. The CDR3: CASRWGGGIGAKNIQYF. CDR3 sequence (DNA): TGTGCCAGCAGGTGGGGGGGCGGGATAGGGGCCAAAAACATTCAGTACTTC.

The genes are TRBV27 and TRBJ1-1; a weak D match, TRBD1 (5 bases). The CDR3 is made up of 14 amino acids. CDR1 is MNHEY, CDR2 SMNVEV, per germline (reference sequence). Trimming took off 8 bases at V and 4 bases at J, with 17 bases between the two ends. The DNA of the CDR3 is TGTGCCAGCGTTAGGGAGGGGAGAGGCACTGAAGCTTTCTTT. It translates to CASVREGRGTEAFF.

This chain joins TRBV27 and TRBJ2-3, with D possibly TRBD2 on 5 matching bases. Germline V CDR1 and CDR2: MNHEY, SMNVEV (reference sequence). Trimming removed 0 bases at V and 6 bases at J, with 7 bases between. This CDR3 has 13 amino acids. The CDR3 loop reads CASSLSWRDTQYF. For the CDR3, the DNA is TGTGCCAGCAGTTTATCCTGGAGGGATACGCAGTATTTT.

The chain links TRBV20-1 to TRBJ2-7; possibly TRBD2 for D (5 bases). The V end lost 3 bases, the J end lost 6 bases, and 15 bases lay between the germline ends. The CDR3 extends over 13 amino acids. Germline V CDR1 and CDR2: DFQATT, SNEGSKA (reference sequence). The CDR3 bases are TGCAGTGCTAGTCCTCAAAGAGGGTCCGAGCAGTACTTC. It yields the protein CSASPQRGSEQYF.

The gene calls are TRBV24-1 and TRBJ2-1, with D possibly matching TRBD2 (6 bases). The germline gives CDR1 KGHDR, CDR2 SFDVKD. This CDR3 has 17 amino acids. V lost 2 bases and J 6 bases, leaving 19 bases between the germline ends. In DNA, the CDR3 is TGTGCCACCAGTGATTCCCAAGGTAGCGGCGATACCAATGAGCAGTTCTTC. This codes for CATSDSQGSGDTNEQFF.

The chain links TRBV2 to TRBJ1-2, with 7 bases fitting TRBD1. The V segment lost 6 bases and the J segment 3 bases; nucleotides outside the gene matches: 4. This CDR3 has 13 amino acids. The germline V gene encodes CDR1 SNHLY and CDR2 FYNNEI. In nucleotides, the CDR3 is TGTGCCAGCAGCCAAGACAGGGACTATGGCTACACCTTC. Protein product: CASSQDRDYGYTF.

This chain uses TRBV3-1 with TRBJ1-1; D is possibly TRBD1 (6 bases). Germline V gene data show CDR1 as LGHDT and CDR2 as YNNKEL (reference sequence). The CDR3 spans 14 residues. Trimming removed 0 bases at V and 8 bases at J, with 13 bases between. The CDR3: CASSQDRTGQEAFF. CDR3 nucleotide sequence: TGTGCCAGCAGCCAAGATAGAACAGGGCAAGAAGCTTTCTTT.

CDR3 residues: CAWSANGGPAGELFF. Written as DNA, the CDR3 is TGTGCCTGGAGCGCCAACGGAGGCCCAGCCGGGGAGCTGTTTTTT. This chain joins TRBV30 and TRBJ2-2; D might be TRBD2 (5 bases). CDR1 is GTSNPN, CDR2 SVGIG, per germline (reference sequence). The CDR3 consists of 15 residues. Trimming cost V 3 bases and J 6 bases, with 17 bases left between them.

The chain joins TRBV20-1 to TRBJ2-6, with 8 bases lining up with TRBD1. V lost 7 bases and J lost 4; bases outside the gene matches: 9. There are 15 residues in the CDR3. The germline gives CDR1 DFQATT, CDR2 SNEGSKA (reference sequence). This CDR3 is CSGTGQGSGANVLTF. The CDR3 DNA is TGCAGTGGTACAGGACAGGGTTCAGGGGCCAACGTCCTGACTTTC.